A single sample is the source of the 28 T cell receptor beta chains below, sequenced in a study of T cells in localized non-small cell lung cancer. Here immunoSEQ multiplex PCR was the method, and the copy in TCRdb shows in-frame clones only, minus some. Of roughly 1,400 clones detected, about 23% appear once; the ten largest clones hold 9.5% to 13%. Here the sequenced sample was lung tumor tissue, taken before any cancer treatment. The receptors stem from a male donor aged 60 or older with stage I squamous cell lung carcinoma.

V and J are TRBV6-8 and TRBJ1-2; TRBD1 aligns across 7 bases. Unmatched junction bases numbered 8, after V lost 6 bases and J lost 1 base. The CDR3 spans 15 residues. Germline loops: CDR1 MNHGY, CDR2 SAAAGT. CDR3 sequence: CASSLSTGINYGYTF. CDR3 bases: TGTGCCAGCAGCCTTTCGACAGGGATTAACTATGGCTACACCTTC.

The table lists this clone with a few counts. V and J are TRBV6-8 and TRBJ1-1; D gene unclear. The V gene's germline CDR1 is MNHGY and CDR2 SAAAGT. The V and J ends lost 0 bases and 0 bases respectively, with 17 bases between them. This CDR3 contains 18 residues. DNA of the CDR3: TGTGCCAGCAGTTACTCGTTTTCAGGTCCCGATATGAACACTGAAGCTTTCTTT. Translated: CASSYSFSGPDMNTEAFF.

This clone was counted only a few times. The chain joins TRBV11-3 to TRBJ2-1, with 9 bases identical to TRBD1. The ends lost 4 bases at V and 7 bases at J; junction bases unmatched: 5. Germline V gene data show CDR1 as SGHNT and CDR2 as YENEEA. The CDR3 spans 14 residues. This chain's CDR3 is CASSSGTGINEQFF. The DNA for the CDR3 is TGTGCCAGCAGCTCCGGGACAGGGATAAATGAGCAGTTCTTC.

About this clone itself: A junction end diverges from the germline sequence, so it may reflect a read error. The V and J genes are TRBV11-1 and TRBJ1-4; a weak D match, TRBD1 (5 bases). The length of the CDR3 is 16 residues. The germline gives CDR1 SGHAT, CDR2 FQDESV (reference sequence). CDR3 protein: CASSLGAQGGVEKLFF. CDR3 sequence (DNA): TGTGCCAGCAGTTTAGGAGCCCAGGGCGGGGTAGAAAAACTGTTTTTT.

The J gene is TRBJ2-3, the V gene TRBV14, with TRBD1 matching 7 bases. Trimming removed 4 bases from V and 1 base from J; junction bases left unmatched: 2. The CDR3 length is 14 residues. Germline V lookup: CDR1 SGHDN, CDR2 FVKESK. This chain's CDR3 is CASSRGQGTDTQYF. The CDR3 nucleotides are TGTGCCAGCAGCCGTGGACAGGGCACAGATACGCAGTATTTT. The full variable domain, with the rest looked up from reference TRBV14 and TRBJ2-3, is EAGVTQFPSHSVIEKGQTVTLRCDPISGHDNLYWYRRVMGKEIKFLLHFVKESKQDESGMPNNRFLAERTGGTYSTLKVQPAELEDSGVYFCASSRGQGTDTQYFGPGTRLTVL.

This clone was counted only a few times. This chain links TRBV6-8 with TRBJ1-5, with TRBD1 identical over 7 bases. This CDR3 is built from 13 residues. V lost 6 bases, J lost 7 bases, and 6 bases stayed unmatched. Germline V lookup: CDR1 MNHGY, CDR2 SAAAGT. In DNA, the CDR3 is TGTGCCAGCAGCTTAGACAGGGACCAGCCCCAGCATTTT. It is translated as CASSLDRDQPQHF.

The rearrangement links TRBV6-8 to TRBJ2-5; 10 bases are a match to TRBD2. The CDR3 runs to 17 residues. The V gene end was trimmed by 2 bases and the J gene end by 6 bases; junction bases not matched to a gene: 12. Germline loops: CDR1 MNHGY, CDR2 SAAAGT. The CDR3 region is CASSYRLSGTSAQTQYF. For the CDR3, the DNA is TGTGCCAGCAGTTACCGCCTATCCGGGACTAGCGCTCAGACCCAGTACTTC.

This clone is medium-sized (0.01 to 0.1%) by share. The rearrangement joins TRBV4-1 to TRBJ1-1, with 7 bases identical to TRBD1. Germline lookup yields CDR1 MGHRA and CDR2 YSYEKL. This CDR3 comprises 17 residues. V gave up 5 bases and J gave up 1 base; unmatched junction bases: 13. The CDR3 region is CASSSTPRDRGNTEAFF. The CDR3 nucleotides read TGCGCCAGCAGCTCCACCCCGCGGGACAGAGGGAACACTGAAGCTTTCTTT.

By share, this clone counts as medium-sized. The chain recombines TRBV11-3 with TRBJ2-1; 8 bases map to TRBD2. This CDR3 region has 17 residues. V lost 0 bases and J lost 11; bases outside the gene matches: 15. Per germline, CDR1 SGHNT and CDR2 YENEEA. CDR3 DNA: TGTGCCAGCAGCTTAGATGTAAGTGGGACTAGGAAGAACAAGCAGTTCTTC. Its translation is CASSLDVSGTRKNKQFF.

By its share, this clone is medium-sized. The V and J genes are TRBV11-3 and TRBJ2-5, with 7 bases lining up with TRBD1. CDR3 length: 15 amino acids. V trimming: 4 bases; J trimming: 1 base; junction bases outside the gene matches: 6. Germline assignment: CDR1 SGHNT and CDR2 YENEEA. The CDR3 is CASSSNSGGQETQYF. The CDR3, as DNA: TGTGCCAGCAGCTCGAACTCAGGGGGCCAAGAGACCCAGTACTTC.

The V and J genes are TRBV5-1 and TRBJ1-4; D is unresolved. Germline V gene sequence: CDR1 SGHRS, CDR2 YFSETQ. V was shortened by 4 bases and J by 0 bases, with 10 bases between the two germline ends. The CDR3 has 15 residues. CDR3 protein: CASSPITSTNEKLFF. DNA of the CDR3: TGCGCCAGCAGCCCCATCACCTCAACTAATGAAAAACTGTTTTTT.

CDR3 sequence: CAINSDRGRSEQYF. CDR3 nucleotide sequence: TGTGCCATCAACTCCGACAGGGGGCGAAGCGAGCAGTACTTC. The chain combines TRBV6-8 with TRBJ2-7; 10 nucleotides line up with TRBD1. CDR3 length: 14 residues. V was clipped by 10 bases and J by 6 bases; unmatched bases: 12. Germline loops: CDR1 MNHGY, CDR2 SAAAGT.

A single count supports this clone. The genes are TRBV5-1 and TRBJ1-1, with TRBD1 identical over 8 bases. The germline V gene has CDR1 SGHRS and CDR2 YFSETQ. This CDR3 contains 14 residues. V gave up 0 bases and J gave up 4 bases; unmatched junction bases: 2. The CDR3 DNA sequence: TGCGCCAGCAGCTTGGGACAGGGGAGCACTGAAGCTTTCTTT. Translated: CASSLGQGSTEAFF.

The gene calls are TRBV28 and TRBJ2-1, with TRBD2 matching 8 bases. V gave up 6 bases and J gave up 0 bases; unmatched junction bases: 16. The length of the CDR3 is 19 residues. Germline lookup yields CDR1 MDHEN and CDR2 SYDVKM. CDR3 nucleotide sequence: TGTGCCAGCAGGGGGTCTTATGCGTCTAGCGGGTCCTCCTACAATGAGCAGTTCTTC. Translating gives CASRGSYASSGSSYNEQFF.

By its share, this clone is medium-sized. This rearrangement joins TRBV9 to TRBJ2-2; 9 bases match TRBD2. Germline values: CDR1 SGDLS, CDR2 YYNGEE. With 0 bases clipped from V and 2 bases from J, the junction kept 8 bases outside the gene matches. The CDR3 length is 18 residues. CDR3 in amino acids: CASSVEPPGLANTGELFF. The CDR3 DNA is TGTGCCAGCAGCGTAGAGCCACCGGGACTAGCTAACACCGGGGAGCTGTTTTTT. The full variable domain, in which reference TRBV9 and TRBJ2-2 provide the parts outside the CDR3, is DSGVTQTPKHLITATGQRVTLRCSPRSGDLSVYWYQQSLDQGLQFLIQYYNGEERAKGNILERFSAQQFPDLHSELNLSSLELGDSALYFCASSVEPPGLANTGELFFGEGSRLTVL.

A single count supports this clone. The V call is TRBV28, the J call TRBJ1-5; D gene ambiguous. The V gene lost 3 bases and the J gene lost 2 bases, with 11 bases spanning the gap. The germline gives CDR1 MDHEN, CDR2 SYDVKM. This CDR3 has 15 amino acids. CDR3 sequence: CASSLSADGNQPQHF. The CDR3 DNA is TGTGCCAGCAGTTTGTCTGCGGACGGCAATCAGCCCCAGCATTTT.

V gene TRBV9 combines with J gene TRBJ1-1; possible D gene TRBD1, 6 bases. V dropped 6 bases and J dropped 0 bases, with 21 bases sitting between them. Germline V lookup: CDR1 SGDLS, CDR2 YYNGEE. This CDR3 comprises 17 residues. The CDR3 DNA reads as TGTGCCAGCACCCTCGAGGGGGGGACCTTCATGAACACTGAAGCTTTCTTT. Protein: CASTLEGGTFMNTEAFF.

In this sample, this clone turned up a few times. The CDR3 loop is CASSYTGTGITEAFF. The CDR3 region has the DNA TGTGCCAGCAGTTACACGGGGACAGGTATCACTGAAGCTTTCTTT. The rearrangement uses TRBV6-8 and TRBJ1-1; 8 nucleotides align to TRBD1. The CDR3 sequence is 15 residues long. CDR1 is MNHGY and CDR2 is SAAAGT in the germline V gene. V dropped 2 bases and J dropped 4; count of bases not matched to a gene: 6.

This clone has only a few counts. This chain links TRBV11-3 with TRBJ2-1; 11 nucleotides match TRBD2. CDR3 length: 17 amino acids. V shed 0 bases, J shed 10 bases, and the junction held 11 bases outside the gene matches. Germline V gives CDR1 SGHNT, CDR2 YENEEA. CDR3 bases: TGTGCCAGCAGCTTAGAGCTGGGTAGCGGGAGGGCCGAAGAGCAGTTCTTC. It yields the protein CASSLELGSGRAEEQFF. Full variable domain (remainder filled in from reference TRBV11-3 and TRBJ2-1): EAGVVQSPRYKIIEKKQPVAFWCNPISGHNTLYWYLQNLGQGPELLIRYENEEAVDDSQLPKDRFSAERLKGVDSTLKIQPAELGDSAVYLCASSLELGSGRAEEQFFGPGTRLTVL.

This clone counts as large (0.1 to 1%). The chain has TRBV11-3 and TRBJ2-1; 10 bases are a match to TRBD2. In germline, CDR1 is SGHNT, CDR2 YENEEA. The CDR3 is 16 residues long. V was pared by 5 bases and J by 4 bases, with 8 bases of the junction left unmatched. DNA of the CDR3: TGTGCCAGCAGCCCAACTAGCGGGGAAAAATACAATGAGCAGTTCTTC. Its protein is CASSPTSGEKYNEQFF.

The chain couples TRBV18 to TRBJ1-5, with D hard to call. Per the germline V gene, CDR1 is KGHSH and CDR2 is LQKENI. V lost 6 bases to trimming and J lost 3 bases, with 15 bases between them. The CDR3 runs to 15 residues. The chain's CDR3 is CASSPLGPDNQPQHF. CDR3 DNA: TGTGCCAGCTCTCCGTTGGGCCCCGACAATCAGCCCCAGCATTTT.

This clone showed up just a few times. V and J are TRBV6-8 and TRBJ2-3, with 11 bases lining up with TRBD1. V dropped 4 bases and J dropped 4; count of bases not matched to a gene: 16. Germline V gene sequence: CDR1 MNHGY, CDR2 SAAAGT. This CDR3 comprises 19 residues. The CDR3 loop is CASSSLAGTGGHLPDTQYF. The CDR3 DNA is TGTGCCAGCAGTTCTCTCGCCGGGACAGGGGGTCATTTGCCAGATACGCAGTATTTT.

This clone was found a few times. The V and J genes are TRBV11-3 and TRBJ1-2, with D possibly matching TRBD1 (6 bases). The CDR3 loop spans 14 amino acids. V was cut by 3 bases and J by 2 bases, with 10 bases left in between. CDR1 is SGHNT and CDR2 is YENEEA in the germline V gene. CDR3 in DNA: TGTGCCAGCAGCTTGGCAGGACAGAACTATGGCTACACCTTC. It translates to CASSLAGQNYGYTF.

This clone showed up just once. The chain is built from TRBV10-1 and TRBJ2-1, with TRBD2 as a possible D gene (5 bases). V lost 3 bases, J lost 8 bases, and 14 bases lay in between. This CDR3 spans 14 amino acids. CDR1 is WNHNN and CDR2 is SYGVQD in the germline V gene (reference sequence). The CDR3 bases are TGCGCCAGCAGTGAACTAGATCTCTCGGATGAGCAGTTCTTC. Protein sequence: CASSELDLSDEQFF.

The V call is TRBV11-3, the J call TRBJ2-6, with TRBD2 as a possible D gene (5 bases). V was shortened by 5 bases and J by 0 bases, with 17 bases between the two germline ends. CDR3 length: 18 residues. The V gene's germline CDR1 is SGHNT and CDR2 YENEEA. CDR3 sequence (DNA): TGTGCCAGCAGCCCCCCCTCGGCGGGCTTCTCTGGGGCCAACGTCCTGACTTTC. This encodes CASSPPSAGFSGANVLTF.

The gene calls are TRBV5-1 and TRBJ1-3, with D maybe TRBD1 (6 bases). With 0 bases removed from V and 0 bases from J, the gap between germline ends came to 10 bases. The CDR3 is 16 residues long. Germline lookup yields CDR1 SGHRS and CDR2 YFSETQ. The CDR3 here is CASSLDRVLSGNTIYF. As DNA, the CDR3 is TGCGCCAGCAGCTTGGACAGGGTTCTCTCTGGAAACACCATATATTTT.

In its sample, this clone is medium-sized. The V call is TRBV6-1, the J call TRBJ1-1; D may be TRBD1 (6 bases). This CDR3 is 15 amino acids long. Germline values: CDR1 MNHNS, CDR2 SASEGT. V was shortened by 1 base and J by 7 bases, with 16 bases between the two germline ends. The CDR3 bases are TGTGCCAGCAGTGAAGTAGGGGGTTTGCAGGGTGAAGCTTTCTTT. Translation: CASSEVGGLQGEAFF.

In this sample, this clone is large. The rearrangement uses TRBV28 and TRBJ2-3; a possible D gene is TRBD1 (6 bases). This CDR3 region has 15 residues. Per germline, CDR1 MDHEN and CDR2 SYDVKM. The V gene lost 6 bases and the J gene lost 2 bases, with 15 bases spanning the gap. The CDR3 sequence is CASSSPGQPTDTQYF. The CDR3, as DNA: TGTGCCAGCAGCAGTCCGGGACAACCCACAGATACGCAGTATTTT.